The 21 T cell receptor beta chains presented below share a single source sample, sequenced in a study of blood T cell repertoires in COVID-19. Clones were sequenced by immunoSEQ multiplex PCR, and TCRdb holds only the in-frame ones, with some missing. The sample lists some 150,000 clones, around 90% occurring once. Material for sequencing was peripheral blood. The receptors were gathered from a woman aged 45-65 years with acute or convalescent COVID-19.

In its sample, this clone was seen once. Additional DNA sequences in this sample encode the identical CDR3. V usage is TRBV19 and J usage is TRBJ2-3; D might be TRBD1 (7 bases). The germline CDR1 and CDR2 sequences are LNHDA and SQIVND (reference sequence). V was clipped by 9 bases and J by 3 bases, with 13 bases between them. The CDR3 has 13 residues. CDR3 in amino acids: CASSTGRTDTQYF. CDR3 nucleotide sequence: TGTGCCAGCTCGACAGGGAGGACAGATACGCAGTATTTT.

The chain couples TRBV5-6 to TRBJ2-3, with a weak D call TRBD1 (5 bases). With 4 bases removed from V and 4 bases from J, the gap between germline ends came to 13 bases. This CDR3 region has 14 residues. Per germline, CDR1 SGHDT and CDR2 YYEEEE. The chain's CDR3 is CASSERKGSDTQYF. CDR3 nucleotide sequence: TGTGCCAGCAGCGAAAGGAAGGGGTCAGATACGCAGTATTTT.

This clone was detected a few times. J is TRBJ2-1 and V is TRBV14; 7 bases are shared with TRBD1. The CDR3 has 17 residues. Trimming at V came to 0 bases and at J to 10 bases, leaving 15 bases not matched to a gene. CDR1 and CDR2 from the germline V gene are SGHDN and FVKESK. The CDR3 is CASSQETGMVRAKEQFF. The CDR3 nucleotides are TGTGCCAGCAGCCAAGAGACAGGGATGGTGCGGGCCAAAGAGCAGTTCTTC.

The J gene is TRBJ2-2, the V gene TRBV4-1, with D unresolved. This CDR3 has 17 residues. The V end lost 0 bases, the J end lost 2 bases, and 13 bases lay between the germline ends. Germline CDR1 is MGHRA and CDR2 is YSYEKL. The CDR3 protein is CASSQEGGRSNTGELFF. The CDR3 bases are TGCGCCAGCAGCCAAGAAGGTGGTAGGAGTAACACCGGGGAGCTGTTTTTT.

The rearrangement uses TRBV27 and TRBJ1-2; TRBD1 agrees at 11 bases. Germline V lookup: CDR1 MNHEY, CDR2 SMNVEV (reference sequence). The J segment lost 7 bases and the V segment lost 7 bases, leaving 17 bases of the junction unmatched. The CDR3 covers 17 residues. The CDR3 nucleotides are TGTGCCAGCACTCAATCGGCCTCTGGGACAGGGGGGCTTGGCTACACCTTC. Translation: CASTQSASGTGGLGYTF.

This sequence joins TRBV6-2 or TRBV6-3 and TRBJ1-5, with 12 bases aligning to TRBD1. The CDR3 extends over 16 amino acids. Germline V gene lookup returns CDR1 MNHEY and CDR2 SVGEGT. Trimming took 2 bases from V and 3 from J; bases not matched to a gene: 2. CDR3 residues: CASSYTGQGANQPQHF. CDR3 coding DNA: TGTGCCAGCAGTTACACGGGACAGGGGGCCAATCAGCCCCAGCATTTT.

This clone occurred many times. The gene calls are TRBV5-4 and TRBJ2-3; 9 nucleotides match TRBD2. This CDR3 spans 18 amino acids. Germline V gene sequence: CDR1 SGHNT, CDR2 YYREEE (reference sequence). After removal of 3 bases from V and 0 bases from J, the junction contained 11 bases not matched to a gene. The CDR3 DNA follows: TGTGCCAGCAGCTCAGCCATTAGACTAGCGGATAGCACAGATACGCAGTATTTT. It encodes CASSSAIRLADSTDTQYF. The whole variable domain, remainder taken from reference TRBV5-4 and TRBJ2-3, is ETGVTQSPTHLIKTRGQQVTLRCSSQSGHNTVSWYQQALGQGPQFIFQYYREEENGRGNFPPRFSGLQFPNYSSELNVNALELDDSALYLCASSSAIRLADSTDTQYFGPGTRLTVL.

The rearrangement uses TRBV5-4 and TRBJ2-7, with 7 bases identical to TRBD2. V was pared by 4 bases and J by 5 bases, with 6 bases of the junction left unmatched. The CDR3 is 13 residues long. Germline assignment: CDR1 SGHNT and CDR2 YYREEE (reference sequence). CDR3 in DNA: TGTGCCAGCAGCCTCGGGAGGAGGGACGAGCAGTACTTC. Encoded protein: CASSLGRRDEQYF.

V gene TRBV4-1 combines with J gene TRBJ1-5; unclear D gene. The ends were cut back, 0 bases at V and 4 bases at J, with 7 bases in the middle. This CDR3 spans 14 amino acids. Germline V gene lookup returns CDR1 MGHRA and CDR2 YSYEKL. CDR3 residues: CASSQDSGNQPQHF. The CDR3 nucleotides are TGCGCCAGCAGCCAAGATTCGGGAAATCAGCCCCAGCATTTT.

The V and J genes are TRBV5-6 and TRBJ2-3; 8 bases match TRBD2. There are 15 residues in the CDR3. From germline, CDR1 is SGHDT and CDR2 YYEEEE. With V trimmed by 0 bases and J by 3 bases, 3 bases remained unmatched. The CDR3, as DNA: TGTGCCAGCAGCTTGGAACTAGCGGCAACAGATACGCAGTATTTT. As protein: CASSLELAATDTQYF.

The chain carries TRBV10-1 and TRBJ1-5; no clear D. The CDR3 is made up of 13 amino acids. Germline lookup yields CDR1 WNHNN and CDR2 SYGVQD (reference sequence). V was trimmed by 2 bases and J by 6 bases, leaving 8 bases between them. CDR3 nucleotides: TGCGCCAGCAGTGAGCGAGGTGGTCAGCCCCAGCATTTT. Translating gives CASSERGGQPQHF.

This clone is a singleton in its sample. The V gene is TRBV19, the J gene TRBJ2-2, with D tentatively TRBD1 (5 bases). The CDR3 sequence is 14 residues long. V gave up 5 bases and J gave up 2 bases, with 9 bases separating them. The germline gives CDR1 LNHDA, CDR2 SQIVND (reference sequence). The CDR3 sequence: CASSPDSNTGELFF. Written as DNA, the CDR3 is TGTGCCAGTAGTCCAGACAGTAACACCGGGGAGCTGTTTTTT.

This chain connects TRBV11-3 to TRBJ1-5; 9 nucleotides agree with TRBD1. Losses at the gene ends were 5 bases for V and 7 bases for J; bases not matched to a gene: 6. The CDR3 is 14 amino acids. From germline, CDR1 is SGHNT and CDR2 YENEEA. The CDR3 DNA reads TGTGCCAGCAGCCAAGGGACAGGGTACCAGCCCCAGCATTTT. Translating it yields CASSQGTGYQPQHF.

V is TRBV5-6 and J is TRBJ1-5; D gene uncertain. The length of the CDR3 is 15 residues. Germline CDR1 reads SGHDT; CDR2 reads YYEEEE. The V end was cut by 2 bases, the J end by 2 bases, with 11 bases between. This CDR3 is CASSFAAIGNQPQHF. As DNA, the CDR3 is TGTGCCAGCAGCTTCGCAGCGATCGGCAATCAGCCCCAGCATTTT.

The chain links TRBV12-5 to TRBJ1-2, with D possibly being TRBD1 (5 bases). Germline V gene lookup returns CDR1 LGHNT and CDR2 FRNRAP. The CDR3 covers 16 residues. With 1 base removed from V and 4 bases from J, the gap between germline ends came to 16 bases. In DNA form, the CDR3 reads TGTGCTAGTGGTTTGGCCGGCCCGCAGGGTGTCTATGGCTACACCTTC. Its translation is CASGLAGPQGVYGYTF. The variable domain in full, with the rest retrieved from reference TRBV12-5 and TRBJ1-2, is DARVTQTPRHKVTEMGQEVTMRCQPILGHNTVFWYRQTMMQGLELLAYFRNRAPLDDSGMPKDRFSAEMPDATLATLKIQPSEPRDSAVYFCASGLAGPQGVYGYTFGSGTRLTVV.

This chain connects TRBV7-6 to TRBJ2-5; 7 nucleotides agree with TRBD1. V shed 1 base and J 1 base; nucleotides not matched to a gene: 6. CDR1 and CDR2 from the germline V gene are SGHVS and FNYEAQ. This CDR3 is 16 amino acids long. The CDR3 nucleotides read TGTGCCAGCAGCTTAGGAGGGACAGCGAGCCAAGAGACCCAGTACTTC. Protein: CASSLGGTASQETQYF.

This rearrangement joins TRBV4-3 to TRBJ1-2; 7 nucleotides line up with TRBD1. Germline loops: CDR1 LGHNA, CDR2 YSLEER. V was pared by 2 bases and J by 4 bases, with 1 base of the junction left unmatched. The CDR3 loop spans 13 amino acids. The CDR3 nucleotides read TGCGCCAGCAGCCAACAGGGGGGCTATGGCTACACCTTC. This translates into CASSQQGGYGYTF.

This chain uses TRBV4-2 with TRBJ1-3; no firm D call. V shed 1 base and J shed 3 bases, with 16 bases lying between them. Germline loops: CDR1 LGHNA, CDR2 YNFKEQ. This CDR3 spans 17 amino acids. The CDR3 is CASSQVNVGFDGNTIYF. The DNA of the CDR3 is TGTGCCAGCAGCCAAGTTAATGTTGGCTTTGATGGAAACACCATATATTTT.

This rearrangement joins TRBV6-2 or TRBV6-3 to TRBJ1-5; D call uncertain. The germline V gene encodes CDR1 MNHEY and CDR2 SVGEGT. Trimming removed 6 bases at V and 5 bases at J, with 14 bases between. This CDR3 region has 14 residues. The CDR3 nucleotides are TGTGCCAGCAGCTTACCGGGTTTTTATCAGCCCCAGCATTTT. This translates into CASSLPGFYQPQHF.

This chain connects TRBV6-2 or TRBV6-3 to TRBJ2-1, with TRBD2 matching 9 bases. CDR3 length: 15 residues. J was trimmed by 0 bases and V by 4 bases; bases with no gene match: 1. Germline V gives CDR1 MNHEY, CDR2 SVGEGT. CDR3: CASSFSGSSYNEQFF. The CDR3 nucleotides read TGTGCCAGCAGTTTTAGCGGGAGCTCCTACAATGAGCAGTTCTTC.

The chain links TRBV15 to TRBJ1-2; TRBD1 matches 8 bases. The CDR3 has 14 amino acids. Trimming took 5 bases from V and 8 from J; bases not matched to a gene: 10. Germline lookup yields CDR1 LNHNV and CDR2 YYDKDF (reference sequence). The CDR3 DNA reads TGTGCCACCAGCGCACTACAGGGGGAGGCGGGCTACACCTTC. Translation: CATSALQGEAGYTF.